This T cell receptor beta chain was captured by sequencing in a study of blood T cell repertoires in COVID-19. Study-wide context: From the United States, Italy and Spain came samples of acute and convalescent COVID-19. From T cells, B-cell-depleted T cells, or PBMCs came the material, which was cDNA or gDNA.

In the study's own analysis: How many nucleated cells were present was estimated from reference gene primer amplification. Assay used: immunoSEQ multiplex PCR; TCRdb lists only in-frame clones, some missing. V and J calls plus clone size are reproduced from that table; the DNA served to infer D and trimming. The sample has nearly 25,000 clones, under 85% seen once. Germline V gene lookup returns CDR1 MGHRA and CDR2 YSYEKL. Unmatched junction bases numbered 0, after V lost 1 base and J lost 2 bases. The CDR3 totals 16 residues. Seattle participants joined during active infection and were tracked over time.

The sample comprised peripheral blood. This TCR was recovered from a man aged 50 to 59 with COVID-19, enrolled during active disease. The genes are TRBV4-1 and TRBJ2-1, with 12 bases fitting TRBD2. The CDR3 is CASSQASGGAYNEQFF. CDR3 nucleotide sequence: TGCGCCAGCAGCCAAGCTAGCGGGGGGGCCTACAATGAGCAGTTCTTC.